These 19 T cell receptor beta chains were all obtained from the same sample, sequenced in a study of blood T cell repertoires in COVID-19. Method: immunoSEQ multiplex PCR; TCRdb's copy keeps in-frame clones and lacks some. In the table there are over 60,000 clones, approximately 89% of which are singletons. What was sequenced was peripheral blood. The receptors come from a man at least 80 years old with acute or convalescent COVID-19.

The chain has TRBV2 and TRBJ2-3; D possibly corresponds to TRBD2 (5 bases). The CDR3 contains 14 residues. V gave up 7 bases and J gave up 0 bases, with 11 bases separating them. CDR1 and CDR2 from the germline V gene are SNHLY and FYNNEI. The CDR3 DNA is TGTGCCAGCATAGAGAGCGGTAGCACAGATACGCAGTATTTT. Its translation is CASIESGSTDTQYF.

This clone was counted once. J is TRBJ1-2 and V is TRBV6-5, with D perhaps TRBD1 (6 bases). The CDR3 has 11 residues. Per germline, CDR1 MNHEY and CDR2 SVGAGI. The V end was cut by 7 bases, the J end by 5 bases, with 8 bases between. The CDR3 nucleotides are TGTGCCAGCACCCAGGGGTATGGCTACACCTTC. Protein sequence: CASTQGYGYTF.

The chain uses TRBV18 and TRBJ1-2; D is uncertain. Germline V CDR1 and CDR2: KGHSH, LQKENI. The CDR3 is 12 residues long. Deletions cut 3 bases from V and 6 bases from J, with 8 bases between. Here the CDR3 DNA reads TGTGCCAGCTCACCGTACGGGGATGGCTACACCTTC. Its protein is CASSPYGDGYTF.

The chain employs TRBV6-5 and TRBJ2-7, with TRBD1 matching 9 bases. The CDR3 is 13 amino acids. J was trimmed by 4 bases and V by 6 bases; bases with no gene match: 4. Germline CDR1 is MNHEY and CDR2 is SVGAGI. The CDR3 DNA reads TGTGCCAGCAGAGGGACAGGGCGATACGAGCAGTACTTC. Protein sequence: CASRGTGRYEQYF.

This sequence joins TRBV4-1 and TRBJ1-2, with 7 bases that match TRBD1. V lost 0 bases to trimming and J lost 0 bases; unmatched junction nucleotides: 7. The CDR3 is made up of 17 amino acids. Looked up from germline, CDR1 is MGHRA and CDR2 is YSYEKL. The CDR3 DNA reads TGCGCCAGCAGCCAAGAGGCCAGGGGGTGGACTAACTATGGCTACACCTTC. Protein sequence: CASSQEARGWTNYGYTF.

This clone was seen a few times. The V call is TRBV7-2, the J call TRBJ2-1, with D possibly TRBD1 on 5 matching bases. Per germline, CDR1 SGHTA and CDR2 FQGNSA. With 5 bases removed from V and 6 bases from J, the gap between germline ends came to 20 bases. The CDR3 is made up of 16 amino acids. CDR3 loop: CASSLLVTSGRNEQFF. CDR3 coding DNA: TGTGCCAGCAGCCTGCTAGTCACTTCAGGGCGCAATGAGCAGTTCTTC.

This clone has only a few counts. The J gene is TRBJ1-2, the V gene TRBV6-1, with D hard to call. Germline V gene data show CDR1 as MNHNS and CDR2 as SASEGT. V was shortened by 2 bases and J by 8 bases, with 12 bases between the two germline ends. There are 13 residues in the CDR3. CDR3 residues: CASSESGVRGYTF. CDR3 DNA sequence: TGTGCCAGCAGTGAATCCGGGGTACGGGGCTACACCTTC.

The rearrangement joins TRBV10-3 to TRBJ1-3, with 8 bases fitting TRBD1. V trimming: 3 bases; J trimming: 0 bases; junction bases outside the gene matches: 4. The germline CDR1 and CDR2 sequences are ENHRY and SYGVKD. The CDR3 length is 16 residues. The CDR3 DNA sequence: TGTGCCATCAGTGACCCGGGACAGGCCTCTGGAAACACCATATATTTT. It specifies CAISDPGQASGNTIYF.

The chain uses TRBV2 and TRBJ2-5; 10 bases align to TRBD2. Germline V gene lookup returns CDR1 SNHLY and CDR2 FYNNEI. The CDR3 consists of 15 residues. Trimming took 3 bases from V and 7 from J; bases not matched to a gene: 8. CDR3 loop: CASSEETSGLGTQYF. As DNA, the CDR3 is TGTGCCAGCAGTGAGGAGACTAGCGGGTTGGGGACCCAGTACTTC.

The chain recombines TRBV9 with TRBJ1-2; D is undetermined. The V end was cut by 0 bases, the J end by 1 base, with 10 bases between. This CDR3 region has 15 residues. Germline CDR1 reads SGDLS; CDR2 reads YYNGEE. CDR3 sequence reads: CASSVEAGLNYGYTF. In DNA form, the CDR3 reads TGTGCCAGCAGCGTAGAAGCGGGCCTTAACTATGGCTACACCTTC.

The genes are TRBV18 and TRBJ2-5, with TRBD2 identical over 7 bases. With V trimmed by 0 bases and J by 5 bases, 3 bases remained unmatched. The CDR3 has 14 amino acids. Germline CDR1 reads KGHSH; CDR2 reads LQKENI. In DNA, the CDR3 is TGTGCCAGCTCACCACCGGGGGGGTTGGAGACCCAGTACTTC. Its translation: CASSPPGGLETQYF. Drawing the rest from reference TRBV18 and TRBJ2-5, the complete variable domain is NAGVMQNPRHLVRRRGQEARLRCSPMKGHSHVYWYRQLPEEGLKFMVYLQKENIIDESGMPKERFSAEFPKEGPSILRIQQVVRGDSAAYFCASSPPGGLETQYFGPGTRLLVL.

The chain carries TRBV10-3 and TRBJ1-2; TRBD1 agrees at 9 bases. CDR1 is ENHRY, CDR2 SYGVKD, per germline. This CDR3 is 15 amino acids long. Trimming removed 6 bases from V and 4 bases from J; junction bases left unmatched: 9. The CDR3 DNA reads as TGTGCCATCAGGAAGGGACAGGGCGAAATCTATGGCTACACCTTC. This sequence encodes CAIRKGQGEIYGYTF.

V is TRBV7-9 and J is TRBJ2-2, with 8 bases identical to TRBD2. Germline lookup yields CDR1 SEHNR and CDR2 FQNEAQ (reference sequence). Losses at the gene ends were 10 bases for V and 0 bases for J; bases not matched to a gene: 4. The CDR3 extends over 14 amino acids. CDR3 loop: CATGGGSNTGELFF. In nucleotides, the CDR3 is TGTGCCACGGGGGGGGGATCGAACACCGGGGAGCTGTTTTTT.

The J gene is TRBJ1-6, the V gene TRBV19; 9 bases are a match to TRBD1. V dropped 8 bases and J dropped 7; count of bases not matched to a gene: 9. The germline gives CDR1 LNHDA, CDR2 SQIVND (reference sequence). The CDR3 extends over 15 amino acids. The CDR3 DNA follows: TGTGCCAGTCAGAGTACAGGGGGCGGAAATTCACCCCTCCACTTT. It yields the protein CASQSTGGGNSPLHF.

CDR3 DNA sequence: TGTGCCAGCAGCGTAGCCCCCGTTGAAGGGGAGAACACCGGGGAGCTGTTTTTT. Its translation is CASSVAPVEGENTGELFF. This chain uses TRBV9 with TRBJ2-2; the D gene is possibly TRBD1 (5 bases). Trimming pared 0 bases from V and 1 base from J, leaving 16 bases between. This CDR3 spans 18 amino acids. Germline V lookup: CDR1 SGDLS, CDR2 YYNGEE. Full variable domain (missing parts from reference TRBV9 and TRBJ2-2): DSGVTQTPKHLITATGQRVTLRCSPRSGDLSVYWYQQSLDQGLQFLIQYYNGEERAKGNILERFSAQQFPDLHSELNLSSLELGDSALYFCASSVAPVEGENTGELFFGEGSRLTVL.

V usage is TRBV7-2 and J usage is TRBJ2-1; 9 nucleotides align to TRBD2. Germline V gene sequence: CDR1 SGHTA, CDR2 FQGNSA. J gave up 11 bases and V 5 bases, and 13 bases lay outside the gene matches. The CDR3 is 15 amino acids. The CDR3 protein is CASSTGRAGGPQQFF. The CDR3 DNA follows: TGTGCCAGCAGCACCGGTAGGGCGGGGGGGCCGCAGCAGTTCTTC.

V is TRBV27 and J is TRBJ2-7; TRBD1 is a possible D gene (6 bases). The CDR3 runs 14 residues. The V gene's germline CDR1 is MNHEY and CDR2 SMNVEV (reference sequence). V lost 2 bases and J 3 bases, leaving 11 bases between the germline ends. DNA of the CDR3: TGTGCCAGCAGTTTAGGTCTAGGGGGCTACGAGCAGTACTTC. Protein product: CASSLGLGGYEQYF.

Here the CDR3 reads CASRLTSGGGTQYF. CDR3 bases: TGTGCCAGCAGGTTGACTAGCGGAGGGGGGACCCAGTACTTC. This chain links TRBV2 with TRBJ2-5, with 9 bases fitting TRBD2. Germline lookup yields CDR1 SNHLY and CDR2 FYNNEI. J lost 7 bases, V lost 6 bases, and 9 bases had no gene match. CDR3 length: 14 residues.

V is TRBV3-1 (or the pseudogene TRBV3-2) and J is TRBJ1-1; maybe TRBD1 (5 bases). The ends were cut back, 5 bases at V and 7 bases at J, with 8 bases in the middle. Germline CDR1 and CDR2: LGHDT and YNNKEL (reference sequence). This CDR3 comprises 11 residues. The CDR3 is CASSYDSEAFF. CDR3 bases: TGTGCCAGCAGCTACGACAGTGAAGCTTTCTTT.